The rows below give T cell receptor beta chains drawn from one sample of a study of blood T cell repertoires in COVID-19. Only in-frame clones appear in the TCRdb table, and some are missing; sequencing was by immunoSEQ multiplex PCR. The profile shows more than 65,000 clones, around nine tenths of them singletons. The sample taken for sequencing was peripheral blood. The receptors derive from a human donor in a cohort sampled during active COVID-19. Each CDR3 is given with its conserved first and last residue. A D gene is named only where the DNA matches it firmly. Not every row has a clone size; where given, it reads once, few, many or a size class.

size,J,V,D,DNA,CDR3
.,TRBJ2-7,TRBV5-4,TRBD1,TGTGCCAGCAGCCCGACAGGGGGCGTGCTCGAGCAGTACTTC,CASSPTGGVLEQYF
once,TRBJ1-5,TRBV28,TRBD1,TGTGCCAGCAGTCCCTCGGACAGGGTTAATCAGCCCCAGCATTTT,CASSPSDRVNQPQHF
.,TRBJ2-7,TRBV6-2/TRBV6-3,.,TGTGCCAGCAGTCGCGAGCGGATTGGCTGTTGCTACGAGCAGTACTTC,CASSRERIGCCYEQYF
.,TRBJ2-5,TRBV6-8,.,TGTGCCAGCAGTTACCCAAGAAATCAGGGGCGCCAAGAGACCCAGTACTTC,CASSYPRNQGRQETQYF
once,TRBJ1-2,TRBV9,.,TGTGCCAGCAGCGACCAGGGTCCAAGCTACACCTTC,CASSDQGPSYTF
.,TRBJ1-1,TRBV11-2,.,TGTGCCAGCAGCTTAGGAACCTGGGGGCCCACTGAAGCTTTCTTT,CASSLGTWGPTEAFF
.,TRBJ1-1,TRBV10-3,.,TGTGCCATCAGCCCTGCGTCGGTGGCGGACACTGAAGCTTTCTTT,CAISPASVADTEAFF
.,TRBJ1-2,TRBV30,TRBD1,TGTGCCTGGACCTCCTATGGGACAGGGGACTACACCTTC,CAWTSYGTGDYTF
few,TRBJ1-2,TRBV30,TRBD1,TGTGCCTGGACCGGGACAGGGGGCGCGGTCGGCTACACCTTC,CAWTGTGGAVGYTF
.,TRBJ2-7,TRBV18,.,TGTGCCAGCTCACCACCAGACAAGTCCAACGAGCAGTACTTC,CASSPPDKSNEQYF
.,TRBJ1-4,TRBV9,.,TGTGCCAGCAGCTCGTCGGGGATTAATGAAAAACTGTTTTTT,CASSSSGINEKLFF
.,TRBJ1-1,TRBV5-1,TRBD1,TGCGCCAGCAGCTCGACCCGACTGGACAGGGGGTTCAACACTGAAGCTTTCTTT,CASSSTRLDRGFNTEAFF
.,TRBJ1-5,TRBV6-1,.,TGTGCCAGCAGTGAACCGGGATGGCAGCTTGATCAGCCCCAGCATTTT,CASSEPGWQLDQPQHF
once,TRBJ1-1,TRBV10-2,TRBD1,TGCGCCTGCGGGACAGGGGGCACTGAAGCTTTCTTT,CACGTGGTEAFF
.,TRBJ2-6,TRBV10-1,.,TGCGCCAGCAGTGCAGCGTTGGGTGGGGCCAACGTCCTGACTTTC,CASSAALGGANVLTF
.,TRBJ1-5,TRBV28,TRBD1,TGTGCCAGCAGTTACCCCCGGACAGGGGTGAGCAATCAGCCCCAGCATTTT,CASSYPRTGVSNQPQHF
.,TRBJ2-7,TRBV9,TRBD2,TGTGCCAGCAGCGCCCGTCCGGGACTAGCGGAGTACGAGCAGTACTTC,CASSARPGLAEYEQYF
.,TRBJ2-7,TRBV7-9,.,TGTGCCAGCACGCGGGGAGGCACCTACGAGCAGTACTTC,CASTRGGTYEQYF